This is a list of T cell receptor beta chains from one sample in a study of response to subunit inactivated influenza vaccine. TCRdb re-called the RT-PCR reads with MiXCR, one entry per CDR3 protein. The table includes 150,000 to 200,000 distinct CDR3 sequences, about 10% detected once. The sequencing here drew on CD8+ T cells sorted from PBMCs, taken about 23 months after vaccination. These receptors all stem from a man in his fifties or sixties who received an inactivated influenza vaccine. CDR3s include the opening cysteine and the closing phenylalanine or tryptophan. The D gene is left open where the match is weak. Not all rows give a size; the values are once, few, many and, for expanded clones, a class.

TRBV6-2/TRBV6-3	TRBJ2-3	few	NA	CASSARSFDTQYF
TRBV10-3	TRBJ2-7	many	TRBD1	CAVGTGGYEQYF
TRBV15	TRBJ2-7	few	NA	CATSRDGAEPYEQYF
TRBV14	TRBJ2-7	once	NA	CASSQDGFWDKYEQYF
TRBV11-2	TRBJ2-3	few	NA	CASSLDGGPARTQYF
TRBV29-1	TRBJ2-6	NA	NA	CSVDENWGQFGSGANVLTF
TRBV12-3/TRBV12-4	TRBJ1-2	NA	NA	CASSLWQRGGYTF
TRBV9	TRBJ2-2	few	TRBD1	CASSSPTGGRFGELFF
TRBV21-1	TRBJ2-7	many	NA	CASSKWSDRQAYEQYF
TRBV5-1	TRBJ2-7	NA	NA	CASSFGTTAYEQYF
TRBV7-8	TRBJ1-5	few	NA	CASSLDGLRAGSQPQHF
TRBV20-1	TRBJ2-7	few	TRBD1	CSARDRDRYYEQYF
TRBV6-5	TRBJ2-7	few	NA	CASSYSLYGEQYF
TRBV12-3/TRBV12-4	TRBJ1-6	few	NA	CASSMDSTWVFSPLHF
TRBV12-3/TRBV12-4	TRBJ2-3	NA	TRBD2	CASSPVAGYTDTQYF
TRBV7-8	TRBJ1-1	NA	NA	CASSLPEGPLNTEAFF
TRBV11-2	TRBJ2-7	few	TRBD2	CASKLAGDYEQYF
TRBV20-1	TRBJ1-1	few	NA	CSARVQGRTEAFF
TRBV7-2	TRBJ2-1	NA	NA	CASTPFSGAYNEQFF
TRBV7-9	TRBJ1-1	few	NA	CASSLGPGYMNTEAFF
TRBV6-2/TRBV6-3	TRBJ2-7	many	NA	CASSYTAVFYEQYF
TRBV10-2	TRBJ2-1	NA	TRBD2	CASSADSGRAHEQFF
TRBV7-2	TRBJ2-5	few	TRBD1	CASSVSEGQGQETQYF
TRBV20-1	TRBJ2-1	NA	TRBD1	CSAKTGLDEQFF
TRBV3-1	TRBJ2-5	few	NA	CASSQDPDLQETQYF
TRBV15	TRBJ2-3	many	NA	CATSRDGEGPSTDTQYF
TRBV5-1	TRBJ1-2	few	NA	CASSLAGPWGGYTF
TRBV24-1	TRBJ2-5	NA	NA	CATSDAGASQETQYF
TRBV20-1	TRBJ2-1	few	NA	CSARWATRTYNEQFF
TRBV12-3/TRBV12-4	TRBJ2-6	NA	NA	CASSLGRRLSGANVLTF
TRBV11-2	TRBJ2-1	few	NA	CASSFGGHNEQFF
TRBV7-9	TRBJ2-1	NA	TRBD2	CASSLGGRSYEQFF
TRBV6-5	TRBJ2-1	few	TRBD2	CASSYSSSGDHNEQFF
TRBV28	TRBJ2-3	many	NA	CASSGPGGTLLGTDTQYF
TRBV30	TRBJ1-1	few	NA	CAWSTGTNTEAFF
TRBV9	TRBJ2-7	few	TRBD2	CASSVSSGSSNEQYF
TRBV29-1	TRBJ2-6	few	TRBD1	CSVGDRGGFGANVLTF
TRBV15	TRBJ2-1	few	TRBD2	CATSTGTSGYNEQFF
TRBV11-1	TRBJ2-1	many	TRBD2	CASSLEVAGLGRFNEQFF
TRBV12-3/TRBV12-4	TRBJ1-1	NA	NA	CASSLVAGLGEAFF
TRBV15	TRBJ2-7	once	TRBD2	CATSLSLAGGEQYF
TRBV10-2	TRBJ2-5	few	NA	CASSTEETQYF